A selection of T cell receptor beta chains follows, all from one sample in a study of cytomegalovirus exposure and HLA in healthy donors. Sequencing was performed with immunoSEQ multiplex PCR; in TCRdb, only in-frame clones are kept and a portion is missing. The sample contains more than 200,000 clones, over 75% of which appear only once. The source material was PBMCs. The receptors shown here come from a human donor in good health. Both conserved end residues are part of each CDR3. Fields, in order: V gene, clone size, D gene, J gene, CDR3 protein, CDR3 DNA. D genes are given only for firm matches. Rows give clone size only sometimes, using once, few, many, or a class for an expanded clone.

TRBV27	.	.	TRBJ2-1	CASSFWVGGLQQFF	TGTGCCAGCAGTTTCTGGGTGGGGGGGCTACAGCAGTTCTTC
TRBV5-1	.	TRBD1	TRBJ1-1	CASSLVQGADTEAFF	TGCGCCAGCAGCTTGGTACAGGGGGCCGACACTGAAGCTTTCTTT
TRBV29-1	.	TRBD1	TRBJ2-7	CSGTGGSAYEQYF	TGCAGCGGTACAGGGGGCTCGGCCTACGAGCAGTACTTC
TRBV11-2	once	.	TRBJ1-1	CASSLGIRETAFF	TGTGCCAGCAGCCTCGGAATTCGGGAGACGGCTTTCTTT
TRBV5-8	.	TRBD2	TRBJ2-3	CASSLGLAPMADTQYF	TGTGCCAGCAGCCTCGGACTAGCTCCTATGGCAGATACGCAGTATTTT
TRBV4-1	.	TRBD1	TRBJ1-1	CASSQYTGETTEAFF	TGCGCCAGCAGCCAGTACACAGGGGAGACCACTGAAGCTTTCTTT
TRBV7-9	.	TRBD1	TRBJ2-3	CASTPDRGQGTQYF	TGTGCCAGCACCCCTGACAGGGGGCAAGGCACGCAGTATTTT
TRBV9	.	.	TRBJ1-2	CASSVETGGGGYTF	TGTGCCAGCAGCGTAGAAACCGGCGGGGGTGGCTACACCTTC
TRBV12-2	.	.	TRBJ2-5	CARPPWASGSKAETQYF	.
TRBV29-1	.	.	TRBJ2-7	CSAALGAYEQYF	TGCAGCGCTGCGCTAGGTGCCTACGAGCAGTACTTC
TRBV7-9	.	TRBD1	TRBJ2-7	CASSPDRGFPYEQYF	TGTGCCAGCAGCCCGGACAGGGGTTTCCCCTACGAGCAGTACTTC